The 16 T cell receptor beta chains below were found in one sample sequenced in a study of blood T cell repertoires in COVID-19. The assay was immunoSEQ multiplex PCR, and TCRdb's table has in-frame clones only and misses some. This sample yields tens of thousands of clones, of which roughly 91% are seen a single time; approximately 15% belongs to the top ten. The sample consisted of peripheral blood. Source of these receptors: a man aged 65-85 years with active or convalescent COVID-19.

There are a few counts of this clone. The genes are TRBV18 and TRBJ1-4; TRBD1 might be the D (5 bases). Germline V gene data show CDR1 as KGHSH and CDR2 as LQKENI. This CDR3 has 14 amino acids. The V and J ends lost 2 bases and 8 bases respectively, with 12 bases between them. In nucleotides, the CDR3 is TGTGCCAGCTCACCAACAACAGGAGAGGAAAAACTGTTTTTT. As protein: CASSPTTGEEKLFF.

The chain has TRBV27 and TRBJ2-7, with D possibly matching TRBD2 (5 bases). Per germline, CDR1 MNHEY and CDR2 SMNVEV (reference sequence). The CDR3 has 15 residues. Trimming removed 2 bases from V and 3 bases from J, with 14 bases in between. The chain's CDR3 is CASSLTGVGLYEQYF. The CDR3 region has the DNA TGTGCCAGCAGTTTAACCGGGGTTGGGCTCTACGAGCAGTACTTC.

The chain employs TRBV28 and TRBJ1-6; 7 bases agree with TRBD1. Germline V CDR1 and CDR2: MDHEN, SYDVKM. This CDR3 has 14 amino acids. The V segment lost 2 bases and the J segment 6 bases; nucleotides outside the gene matches: 1. DNA for the CDR3: TGTGCCAGCAGTTTAGCAGGGGGTAATTCACCCCTCCACTTT. Its protein product is CASSLAGGNSPLHF.

V is TRBV11-2 and J is TRBJ1-1; D unclear. The CDR3 totals 11 residues. V was trimmed by 1 base and J by 11 bases, leaving 8 bases between them. Germline CDR1 reads SGHAT; CDR2 reads FQNNGV. CDR3 sequence (DNA): TGTGCCAGCAGCTTAGCAGGTGTCGCTTTCTTT. It specifies CASSLAGVAFF.

The V and J genes are TRBV5-1 and TRBJ2-1; a possible D gene is TRBD1 (6 bases). This CDR3 has 16 residues. Germline CDR1 reads SGHRS; CDR2 reads YFSETQ. V was pared by 0 bases and J by 6 bases, with 16 bases between. The CDR3 region has the DNA TGCGCCAGCAGCTTGGGGACAGTCTGGGGTTCCAATGAGCAGTTCTTC. This encodes CASSLGTVWGSNEQFF.

This chain joins TRBV28 and TRBJ1-2; D is uncertain. V lost 6 bases to trimming and J lost 4 bases, with 9 bases between them. From germline, CDR1 is MDHEN and CDR2 SYDVKM. The CDR3 consists of 12 residues. The CDR3 DNA sequence: TGTGCCAGCAGCCAAGGAGGCTATGGCTACACCTTC. Its protein is CASSQGGYGYTF.

About this clone itself: This sample includes further DNA sequences coding for the same CDR3. The V and J genes are TRBV18 and TRBJ1-5; 7 bases are a match to TRBD1. CDR1 and CDR2 (germline): KGHSH, LQKENI. J was trimmed by 5 bases and V by 6 bases; bases with no gene match: 4. This CDR3 is built from 13 residues. The CDR3 DNA sequence: TGTGCCAGCTCCCCCGACAGGGATCAGCCCCAGCATTTT. As protein: CASSPDRDQPQHF. The whole variable domain, remainder taken from reference TRBV18 and TRBJ1-5, is NAGVMQNPRHLVRRRGQEARLRCSPMKGHSHVYWYRQLPEEGLKFMVYLQKENIIDESGMPKERFSAEFPKEGPSILRIQQVVRGDSAAYFCASSPDRDQPQHFGDGTRLSIL.

The chain joins TRBV28 to TRBJ1-2, with 9 positions matching TRBD1. Germline CDR1 MDHEN, CDR2 SYDVKM. The trim removed 8 bases at V and 6 bases at J, leaving 7 bases unmatched. There are 13 residues in the CDR3. Here the CDR3 reads CASRDREWDGYTF. The CDR3 nucleotides read TGTGCCAGCCGGGACAGGGAGTGGGATGGCTACACCTTC.

In its sample, this clone was seen once. V and J are TRBV19 and TRBJ2-6; 8 nucleotides align to TRBD1. The germline CDR1 and CDR2 sequences are LNHDA and SQIVND (reference sequence). The trim removed 5 bases at V and 0 bases at J, leaving 6 bases unmatched. This CDR3 comprises 17 residues. The CDR3 spells CASSRTGLASGANVLTF. Written as DNA, the CDR3 is TGTGCCAGTAGTCGGACAGGGTTAGCCTCTGGGGCCAACGTCCTGACTTTC.

The chain recombines TRBV19 with TRBJ1-5; perhaps TRBD1 as D (6 bases). The CDR3 length is 16 residues. Germline values: CDR1 LNHDA, CDR2 SQIVND (reference sequence). V shed 4 bases and J shed 10 bases, with 23 bases lying between them. The CDR3 DNA follows: TGTGCCAGTAGTACCCACCGGGACATCCAAGGACAACCCCAGCATTTT. Translation: CASSTHRDIQGQPQHF.

This chain joins TRBV3-1 (or the pseudogene TRBV3-2) and TRBJ1-1; a weak D match, TRBD1 (6 bases). V lost 4 bases to trimming and J lost 0 bases, with 9 bases between them. This CDR3 has 14 amino acids. Looked up from germline, CDR1 is LGHDT and CDR2 is YNNKEL (reference sequence). CDR3 loop: CASSLGGMNTEAFF. DNA of the CDR3: TGTGCCAGCAGCCTAGGGGGAATGAACACTGAAGCTTTCTTT.

The genes are TRBV19 and TRBJ2-1; 11 bases line up with TRBD2. Trimming took 7 bases from V and 7 from J; bases not matched to a gene: 6. Per the germline V gene, CDR1 is LNHDA and CDR2 is SQIVND (reference sequence). This CDR3 has 14 residues. The CDR3 coding sequence is TGTGCCAGTAATGTAGCGGGAGGGTTAAATGAGCAGTTCTTC. It encodes CASNVAGGLNEQFF.

In this sample, this clone turned up a few times. The chain recombines TRBV30 with TRBJ2-7; 10 bases map to TRBD1. J gave up 4 bases and V 5 bases, and 2 bases lay outside the gene matches. This CDR3 comprises 12 residues. Germline CDR1 GTSNPN, CDR2 SVGIG (reference sequence). DNA of the CDR3: TGTGCCTGGGACAGGGGGCGATACGAGCAGTACTTC. Protein product: CAWDRGRYEQYF.

The gene calls are TRBV5-1 and TRBJ1-3, with 10 bases matching TRBD1. Germline V gene lookup returns CDR1 SGHRS and CDR2 YFSETQ. V shed 4 bases, J shed 4 bases, and the junction held 2 bases outside the gene matches. The CDR3 runs to 14 residues. The CDR3 here is CASSLGQGGNTIYF. DNA of the CDR3: TGCGCCAGCAGCCTGGGACAGGGGGGAAACACCATATATTTT.

This chain connects TRBV3-1 (or the pseudogene TRBV3-2) to TRBJ1-5, with D hard to call. The CDR3 sequence is 13 residues long. V was clipped by 0 bases and J by 7 bases, with 7 bases between them. Germline V lookup: CDR1 LGHDT, CDR2 YNNKEL (reference sequence). DNA for the CDR3: TGTGCCAGCAGCCAAGATGTGAGACAGCCCCAGCATTTT. Protein product: CASSQDVRQPQHF.

This sequence joins TRBV7-2 and TRBJ1-1; perhaps TRBD1 as D (5 bases). Between the trimmed V and J ends, which lost 5 bases and 2 bases, there was a span of 9 bases. Germline assignment: CDR1 SGHTA and CDR2 FQGNSA. The CDR3 spans 13 residues. The CDR3 spells CASSTDRNTEAFF. The CDR3 coding sequence is TGTGCCAGCAGCACTGACAGAAACACTGAAGCTTTCTTT.